The clone carrying this T cell receptor beta chain was recorded a few times. The data belong to a study of metastatic and nonmetastatic thyroid tumors. Original handling: Between-group CDR3 differences, defined by clinicopathological status, yielded a distant-metastasis classifier for papillary thyroid cancer. TCRdb recomputed clones from the PCR reads via MiXCR. Clone size and V and J calls follow TCRdb, not the original study. The table lists more than 2,500 clones, less than 45% of them singletons, with roughly a fifth in the top ten. Trimming took 6 bases from V and 10 from J, leaving 16 bases between them. This CDR3 region has 14 residues. Each patient came to thyroid surgery without any prior treatment (of any kind).

This TCR was recovered from a female donor with papillary thyroid cancer or a benign thyroid nodule (not recorded which). Some clones in this sample may be carry-over from other donors' samples. The V and J genes are TRBV12-3 or TRBV12-4 and TRBJ1-6; D gene uncertain. Source material: tumor tissue. CDR3 sequence reads: CASSPGRNDSPLHF. The CDR3 region has the DNA TGTGCCAGCAGCCCCGGGAGAAACGACTCACCCCTCCACTTT.